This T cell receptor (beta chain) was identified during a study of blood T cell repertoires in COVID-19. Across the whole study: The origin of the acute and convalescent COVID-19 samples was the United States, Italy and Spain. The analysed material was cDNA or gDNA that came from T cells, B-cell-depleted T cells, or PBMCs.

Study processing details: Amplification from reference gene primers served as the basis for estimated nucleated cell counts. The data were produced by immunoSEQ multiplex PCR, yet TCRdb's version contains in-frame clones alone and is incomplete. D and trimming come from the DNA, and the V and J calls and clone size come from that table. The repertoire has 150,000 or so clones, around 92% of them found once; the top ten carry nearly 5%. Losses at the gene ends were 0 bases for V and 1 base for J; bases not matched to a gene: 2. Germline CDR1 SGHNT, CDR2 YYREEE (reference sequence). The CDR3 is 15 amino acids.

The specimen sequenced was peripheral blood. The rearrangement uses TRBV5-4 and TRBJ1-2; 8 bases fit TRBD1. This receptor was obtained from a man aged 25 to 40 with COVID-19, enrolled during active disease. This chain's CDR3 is CASSLDGQGNYGYTF. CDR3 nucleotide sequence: TGTGCCAGCAGCTTGGACGGACAGGGTAACTATGGCTACACCTTC.